A single sample gave rise to the 14 T cell receptor beta chains below, sequenced in a study of T cells in Graves' hyperthyroidism and ophthalmopathy. Amplification of TCR beta CDR3 regions was performed using RNA transcripts as template. HTBI primers were employed in a first-round RT-PCR of the TCR CDR3. TCRdb reprocessed the multiplex PCR reads with MiXCR, giving one entry per CDR3 protein. The sample lists 300,000 to 450,000 distinct CDR3 sequences; 15% to 17% were seen once. Sequenced material: blood. The source is a woman aged 18-29 years with Graves' hyperthyroidism that later progressed to Graves' ophthalmopathy.

This clonotype came up many times. The CDR3 reads CASSSLNRGSGYTF. The CDR3 DNA is TGTGCCAGCAGTTCCCTAAACAGGGGCTCTGGCTACACCTTC. The rearrangement links TRBV12-3 or TRBV12-4 to TRBJ1-2, with 7 bases aligning to TRBD1. V lost 4 bases to trimming and J lost 7 bases; unmatched junction nucleotides: 9. The CDR3 runs to 14 residues.

The sample holds a few counts of this clonotype. The chain carries TRBV28 and TRBJ1-2; 10 nucleotides line up with TRBD1. Germline CDR1 MDHEN, CDR2 SYDVKM. The CDR3 consists of 14 residues. V trimming: 6 bases; J trimming: 4 bases; junction bases outside the gene matches: 5. The DNA for the CDR3 is TGTGCCAGCAGGGGGACAGGGGCAACCTATGGCTACACCTTC. This sequence encodes CASRGTGATYGYTF.

The CDR3 spells CASSIRGQDHSSYEQYF. The CDR3 DNA sequence: TGTGCCAGTAGTATTAGGGGACAGGATCATAGCTCCTACGAGCAGTACTTC. The rearrangement uses TRBV19 and TRBJ2-7, with 8 nucleotides matching TRBD1. The junction had 10 bases not matched to a gene; V was cut back by 3 bases and J by 0 bases. The CDR3 has 17 amino acids. CDR1 and CDR2 from the germline V gene are LNHDA and SQIVND (reference sequence).

This clonotype showed up many times. The CDR3 DNA reads TGCGCCAGCAGAGCTAAGAGCAGGGATGATGAAGCTTTCTTT. The encoded protein is CASRAKSRDDEAFF. The chain employs TRBV5-1 and TRBJ1-1; D may be TRBD1 (5 bases). Germline loops: CDR1 SGHRS, CDR2 YFSETQ. Trimming took 5 bases from V and 7 from J, leaving 18 bases between them. The CDR3 has 14 amino acids.

The V call is TRBV12-3 or TRBV12-4, the J call TRBJ2-6; 8 bases are shared with TRBD2. The V segment lost 9 bases and the J segment 5 bases; nucleotides outside the gene matches: 6. The CDR3 contains 14 residues. The CDR3 DNA reads TGTGCCAGTACCGGGGGGGTTAGGGCCAACGTCCTGACTTTC. It specifies CASTGGVRANVLTF.

The J gene is TRBJ2-5, the V gene TRBV27; TRBD2 is a possible D gene (7 bases). V lost 4 bases and J 4 bases, leaving 19 bases between the germline ends. Germline loops: CDR1 MNHEY, CDR2 SMNVEV (reference sequence). The CDR3 sequence is 16 residues long. CDR3 nucleotides: TGTGCCAGCAGTTCCCCAGGACTAGAGGGGGTAGAGACCCAGTACTTC. Translating it yields CASSSPGLEGVETQYF.

This clonotype was seen many times. V gene TRBV7-8 combines with J gene TRBJ2-7; 7 bases match TRBD2. Germline trimming cut 1 base from V and 1 base from J; bases unmatched to any gene: 10. Germline V gene data show CDR1 as SGHVS and CDR2 as FQNEAQ. The CDR3 has 17 amino acids. CDR3 loop: CASSLVGSGEGSYEQYF. The CDR3 DNA reads TGTGCCAGCAGCTTAGTCGGCTCTGGGGAGGGATCCTACGAGCAGTACTTC.

This clonotype was counted only a few times. This chain links TRBV9 with TRBJ1-1; no clear D. V was clipped by 8 bases and J by 1 base, with 15 bases between them. The CDR3 covers 14 residues. Germline V gene lookup returns CDR1 SGDLS and CDR2 YYNGEE. The CDR3 DNA reads TGTGCCAGTCATCACTTAACGGGGAACACTGAAGCTTTCTTT. It translates to CASHHLTGNTEAFF.

The J gene is TRBJ2-5, the V gene TRBV6-1; 7 bases map to TRBD1. The CDR3 sequence is 15 residues long. V gave up 6 bases and J gave up 4 bases; unmatched junction bases: 11. Per germline, CDR1 MNHNS and CDR2 SASEGT. The CDR3 coding sequence is TGTGCCAGCAGCGGAGACAGGGAAAGACGAGAGACCCAGTACTTC. Protein sequence: CASSGDRERRETQYF.

This clonotype was counted ten times or more. The gene calls are TRBV3-1 and TRBJ2-2; TRBD2 might be the D (6 bases). The germline V and J ends were trimmed by 4 bases and 0 bases, with 9 bases remaining between them. The CDR3 spans 15 residues. In germline, CDR1 is LGHDT, CDR2 YNNKEL (reference sequence). CDR3 region: CASSRGGTNTGELFF. CDR3 nucleotides: TGTGCCAGCAGCCGTGGAGGGACGAACACCGGGGAGCTGTTTTTT.

This clonotype was detected ten times or more. The chain is built from TRBV3-1 and TRBJ2-3, with TRBD2 matching over 12 bases. The CDR3 is made up of 15 amino acids. Germline lookup yields CDR1 LGHDT and CDR2 YNNKEL (reference sequence). V trimming: 2 bases; J trimming: 5 bases; junction bases outside the gene matches: 2. CDR3 sequence reads: CASSQKGLAGDTQYF. The CDR3 DNA reads as TGTGCCAGCAGCCAAAAGGGACTAGCGGGAGATACGCAGTATTTT.

The rearrangement joins TRBV14 to TRBJ1-1; TRBD1 matches 7 bases. The V and J ends lost 4 bases and 3 bases, in that order; junction bases with no gene match: 8. The CDR3 has 15 amino acids. CDR1 is SGHDN and CDR2 is FVKESK in the germline V gene. CDR3 protein: CASSPTGVGHTEAFF. As DNA, the CDR3 is TGTGCCAGCAGCCCCACAGGGGTGGGACACACTGAAGCTTTCTTT.

Ten or more counts support this clonotype. The chain combines TRBV10-1 with TRBJ2-1; D possibly uses TRBD1 or TRBD2 (5 bases each). In germline, CDR1 is WNHNN, CDR2 SYGVQD (reference sequence). With 6 bases removed from V and 4 bases from J, the gap between germline ends came to 16 bases. This CDR3 is built from 15 residues. DNA for the CDR3: TGCGCCAGCAGCGAACGGGACCTAGGTTACAATGAGCAGTTCTTC. This translates into CASSERDLGYNEQFF.

This clonotype showed up many times. The rearrangement uses TRBV5-6 and TRBJ2-7; the D is unclear. The CDR3 consists of 13 residues. Germline V gives CDR1 SGHDT, CDR2 YYEEEE. The V end lost 0 bases, the J end lost 2 bases, and 6 bases lay between the germline ends. DNA for the CDR3: TGTGCCAGCAGCTTGGTAGCAGCCTACGAGCAGTACTTC. Residues: CASSLVAAYEQYF.